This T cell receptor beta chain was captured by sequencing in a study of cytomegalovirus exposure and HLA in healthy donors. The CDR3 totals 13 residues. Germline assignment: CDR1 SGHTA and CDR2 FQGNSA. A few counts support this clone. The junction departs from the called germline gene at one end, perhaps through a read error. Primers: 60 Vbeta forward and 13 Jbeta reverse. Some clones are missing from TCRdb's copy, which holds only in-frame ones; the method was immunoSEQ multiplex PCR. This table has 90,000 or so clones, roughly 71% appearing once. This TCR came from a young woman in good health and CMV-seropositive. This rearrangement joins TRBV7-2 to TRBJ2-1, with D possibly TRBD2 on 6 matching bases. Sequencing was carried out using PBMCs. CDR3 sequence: CASSQDGGDEQFF. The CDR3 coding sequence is TGCGCCAGCAGCCAAGACGGGGGAGATGAGCAGTTCTTC.